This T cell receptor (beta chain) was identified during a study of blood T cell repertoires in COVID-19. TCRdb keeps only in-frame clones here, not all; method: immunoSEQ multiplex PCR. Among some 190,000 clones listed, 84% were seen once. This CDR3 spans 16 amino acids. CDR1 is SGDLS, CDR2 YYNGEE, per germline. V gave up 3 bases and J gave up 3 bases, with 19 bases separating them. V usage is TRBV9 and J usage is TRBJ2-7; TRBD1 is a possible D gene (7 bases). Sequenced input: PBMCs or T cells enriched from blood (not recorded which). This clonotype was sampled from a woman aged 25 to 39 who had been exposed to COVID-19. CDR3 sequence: CASSEGRSGTDYEQYF. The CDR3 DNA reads TGTGCCAGCAGCGAGGGGAGGTCCGGGACAGACTACGAGCAGTACTTC.